This T cell receptor beta chain was recovered during a study of cytomegalovirus exposure and HLA in healthy donors. PCR amplification relied on 60 Vbeta primers (plus 13 Jbeta primers). The repertoire was sequenced with immunoSEQ multiplex PCR; TCRdb's copy has only in-frame clones and lacks some. The table lists 200,000 to 250,000 clones, approximately 88% of them singletons. CDR1 and CDR2 (germline): SGHVS, FQNEAQ. The CDR3 is 16 residues long. V shed 4 bases, J shed 2 bases, and the junction held 6 bases outside the gene matches. The chain carries TRBV7-8 and TRBJ2-7, with 12 bases matching TRBD2. Sequencing input: PBMCs. This TCR was sampled from a boy aged 2 to 10 in good health and CMV-seronegative. This CDR3 reads CASSSALAGGPYEQYF. CDR3 nucleotide sequence: TGTGCCAGCAGCTCCGCCCTAGCGGGGGGGCCCTACGAGCAGTACTTC.